This T cell receptor (beta chain) appears in the sequencing data of a study of blood T cell repertoires in COVID-19. Overall study: COVID-19 samples from acute and convalescent phases originated in the United States, Italy and Spain. In each case, the material was cDNA or gDNA derived from T cells, B-cell-depleted T cells, or PBMCs.

TCRdb's copy holds only in-frame clones and misses some; the assay was immunoSEQ multiplex PCR. This table has some 200,000 clones, approximately 86% appearing once. Trimming cost V 2 bases and J 0 bases; bases outside gene matches: 15. Per germline, CDR1 MGHRA and CDR2 YSYEKL. This CDR3 contains 20 residues. Participants spanned ages about 18 to 90 years and resided in roughly 22 US areas. The V call is TRBV4-1, the J call TRBJ2-3; 9 bases agree with TRBD1. Sequencing was done on a sample of PBMCs or T cells enriched from blood (not recorded which). The sequence was obtained from a man between 18 and 29 years old with acute COVID-19. The CDR3 is CASSQTTPGTGTTSTDTQYF. The CDR3 bases are TGCGCCAGCAGCCAAACAACCCCCGGGACAGGGACTACGAGCACAGATACGCAGTATTTT.